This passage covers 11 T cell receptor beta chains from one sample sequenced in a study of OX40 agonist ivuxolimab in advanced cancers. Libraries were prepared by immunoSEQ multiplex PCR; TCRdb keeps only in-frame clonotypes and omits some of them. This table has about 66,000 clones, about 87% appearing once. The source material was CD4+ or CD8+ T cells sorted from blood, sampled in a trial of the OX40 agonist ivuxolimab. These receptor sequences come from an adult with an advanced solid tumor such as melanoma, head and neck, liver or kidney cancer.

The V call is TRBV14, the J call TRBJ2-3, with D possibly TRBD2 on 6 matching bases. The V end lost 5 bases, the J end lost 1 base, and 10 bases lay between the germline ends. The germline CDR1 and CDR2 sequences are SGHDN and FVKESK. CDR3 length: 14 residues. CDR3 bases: TGTGCCAGCAGCGGACGACTAGGCACAGATACGCAGTATTTT. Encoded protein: CASSGRLGTDTQYF.

The CDR3 DNA reads TGTGCCAGCAGAGAGACAGATTCCCGGAGCTCCTACAATGAGCAGTTCTTC. Translating it yields CASRETDSRSSYNEQFF. V usage is TRBV25-1 and J usage is TRBJ2-1, with D perhaps matching TRBD1 (5 bases). CDR3 size: 17 residues. Germline V CDR1 and CDR2: MGHDK, SYGVNS. Trimming stripped 6 bases from V and 0 bases from J, with 18 bases between.

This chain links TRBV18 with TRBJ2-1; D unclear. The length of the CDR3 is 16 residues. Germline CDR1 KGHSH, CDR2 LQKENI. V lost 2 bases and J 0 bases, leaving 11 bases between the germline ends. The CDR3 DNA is TGTGCCAGCTCACCAAGTCTGGTCAGCTCCTACAATGAGCAGTTCTTC. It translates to CASSPSLVSSYNEQFF.

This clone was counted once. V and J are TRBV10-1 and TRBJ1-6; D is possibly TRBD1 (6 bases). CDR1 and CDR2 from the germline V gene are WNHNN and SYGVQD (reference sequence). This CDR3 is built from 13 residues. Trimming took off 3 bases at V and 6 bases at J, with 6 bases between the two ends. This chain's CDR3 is CASSEQGNSPLHF. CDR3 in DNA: TGCGCCAGCAGTGAACAGGGTAATTCACCCCTCCACTTT.

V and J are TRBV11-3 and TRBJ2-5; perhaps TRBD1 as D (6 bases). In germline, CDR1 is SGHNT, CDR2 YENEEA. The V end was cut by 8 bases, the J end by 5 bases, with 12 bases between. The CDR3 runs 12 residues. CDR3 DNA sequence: TGTGCCAGCTCCCAGGGACACGAGACCCAGTACTTC. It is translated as CASSQGHETQYF. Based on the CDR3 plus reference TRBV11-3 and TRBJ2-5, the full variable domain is EAGVVQSPRYKIIEKKQPVAFWCNPISGHNTLYWYLQNLGQGPELLIRYENEEAVDDSQLPKDRFSAERLKGVDSTLKIQPAELGDSAVYLCASSQGHETQYFGPGTRLLVL.

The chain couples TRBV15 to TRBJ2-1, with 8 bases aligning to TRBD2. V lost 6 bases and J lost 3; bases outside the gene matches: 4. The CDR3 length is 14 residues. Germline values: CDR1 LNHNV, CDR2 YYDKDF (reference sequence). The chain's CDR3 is CATSSGTIYNEQFF. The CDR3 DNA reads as TGTGCCACCAGTAGCGGGACAATCTACAATGAGCAGTTCTTC.

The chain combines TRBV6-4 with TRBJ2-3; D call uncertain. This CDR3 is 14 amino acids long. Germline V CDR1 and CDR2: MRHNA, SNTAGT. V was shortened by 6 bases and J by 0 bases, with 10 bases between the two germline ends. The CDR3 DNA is TGTGCCAGCAGACCTTGGGCGAGCACAGATACGCAGTATTTT. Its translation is CASRPWASTDTQYF.

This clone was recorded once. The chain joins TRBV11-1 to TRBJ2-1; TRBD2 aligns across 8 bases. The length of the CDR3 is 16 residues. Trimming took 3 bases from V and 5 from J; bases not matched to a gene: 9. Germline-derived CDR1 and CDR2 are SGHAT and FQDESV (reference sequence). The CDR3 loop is CASSFSSGSMDNEQFF. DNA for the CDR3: TGTGCCAGCAGCTTTTCAAGCGGGAGCATGGACAATGAGCAGTTCTTC.

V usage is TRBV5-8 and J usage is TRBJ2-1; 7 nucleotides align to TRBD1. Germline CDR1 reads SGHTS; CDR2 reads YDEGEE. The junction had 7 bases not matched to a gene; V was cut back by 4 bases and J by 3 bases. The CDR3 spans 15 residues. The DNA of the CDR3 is TGTGCCAGCAGCCTTGACAGGGTTGGCTACAATGAGCAGTTCTTC. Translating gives CASSLDRVGYNEQFF. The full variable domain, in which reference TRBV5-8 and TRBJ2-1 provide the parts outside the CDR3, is EAGVTQSPTHLIKTRGQQATLRCSPISGHTSVYWYQQALGLGLQFLLWYDEGEERNRGNFPPRFSGRQFPNYSSELNVNALELEDSALYLCASSLDRVGYNEQFFGPGTRLTVL.

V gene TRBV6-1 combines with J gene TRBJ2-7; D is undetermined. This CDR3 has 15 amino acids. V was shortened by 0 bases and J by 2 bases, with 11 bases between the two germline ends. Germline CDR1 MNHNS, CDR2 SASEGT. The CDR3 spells CASSEAASSPYEQYF. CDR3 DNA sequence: TGTGCCAGCAGTGAAGCGGCCAGTTCTCCCTACGAGCAGTACTTC.

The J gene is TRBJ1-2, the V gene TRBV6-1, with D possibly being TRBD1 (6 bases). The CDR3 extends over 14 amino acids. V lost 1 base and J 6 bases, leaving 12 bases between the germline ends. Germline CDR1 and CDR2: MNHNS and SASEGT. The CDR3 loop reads CASSEVGGANGYTF. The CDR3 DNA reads TGTGCCAGCAGTGAAGTGGGGGGCGCAAATGGCTACACCTTC.